This T cell receptor (beta chain) was captured by sequencing in a study of response to subunit inactivated influenza vaccine. General study findings and limits: The authors offered the suggestion that each seasonal influenza vaccination recruits few new T cells.

This CDR3 has 16 residues. The germline V gene has CDR1 SSHAT and CDR2 FNYEAQ (reference sequence). Trimming removed 5 bases from V and 0 bases from J, with 15 bases in between. Comment on this clonotype: Its antigen is currently unknown.

TCRdb analysed the RT-PCR reads with MiXCR anew, one entry per CDR3 protein. The top ten hold roughly a tenth of the sample, which has about 780,000 distinct CDR3 sequences, about 18% seen once. The sample in question was PBMCs from blood, obtained roughly 5 days after vaccination. The rearrangement joins TRBV7-7 to TRBJ2-3; D uncertain. This sequence was found in a man over 45 who received an inactivated influenza vaccine. The CDR3 here is CASSPDLARSTDTQYF. CDR3 nucleotides: TGTGCCAGCAGCCCAGATTTGGCCCGGAGCACAGATACGCAGTATTTT.